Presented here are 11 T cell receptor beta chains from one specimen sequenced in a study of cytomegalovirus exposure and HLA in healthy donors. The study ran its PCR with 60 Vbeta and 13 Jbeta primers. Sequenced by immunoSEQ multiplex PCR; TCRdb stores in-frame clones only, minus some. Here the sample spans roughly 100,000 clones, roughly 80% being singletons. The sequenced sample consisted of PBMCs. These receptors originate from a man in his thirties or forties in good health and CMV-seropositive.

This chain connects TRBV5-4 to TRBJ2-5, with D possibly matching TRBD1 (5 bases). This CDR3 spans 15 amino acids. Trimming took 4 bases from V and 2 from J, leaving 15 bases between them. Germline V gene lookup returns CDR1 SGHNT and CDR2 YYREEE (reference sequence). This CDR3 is CASSPFVGVQETQYF. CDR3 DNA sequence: TGTGCCAGCAGCCCCTTTGTAGGGGTACAAGAGACCCAGTACTTC.

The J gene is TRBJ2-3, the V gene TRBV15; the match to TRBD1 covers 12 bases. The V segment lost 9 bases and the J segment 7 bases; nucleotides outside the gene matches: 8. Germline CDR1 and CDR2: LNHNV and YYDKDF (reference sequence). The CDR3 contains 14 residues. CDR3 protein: CATYGDRGPNTQYF. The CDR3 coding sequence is TGTGCCACGTACGGGGACAGGGGGCCAAATACGCAGTATTTT.

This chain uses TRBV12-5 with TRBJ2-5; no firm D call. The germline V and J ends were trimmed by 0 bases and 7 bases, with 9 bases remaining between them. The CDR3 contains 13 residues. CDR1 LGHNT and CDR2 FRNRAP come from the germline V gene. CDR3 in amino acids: CASGLVTVTTQYF. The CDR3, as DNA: TGTGCTAGTGGTTTGGTAACAGTTACGACCCAGTACTTC.

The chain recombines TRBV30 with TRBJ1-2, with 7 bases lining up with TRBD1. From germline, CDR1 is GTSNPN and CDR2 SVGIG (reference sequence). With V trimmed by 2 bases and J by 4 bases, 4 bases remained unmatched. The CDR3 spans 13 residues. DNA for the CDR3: TGTGCCTGGAGTCCGGGACAGAGCTATGGCTACACCTTC. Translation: CAWSPGQSYGYTF.

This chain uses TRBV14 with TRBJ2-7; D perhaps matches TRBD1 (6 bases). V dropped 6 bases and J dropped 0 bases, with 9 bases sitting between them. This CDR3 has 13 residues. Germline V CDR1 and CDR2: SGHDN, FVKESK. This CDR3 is CASSRTVSYEQYF. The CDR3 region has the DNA TGTGCCAGCAGTCGGACAGTCTCCTACGAGCAGTACTTC.

CDR3 sequence reads: CASSPRGTGGSYEQYF. CDR3 sequence (DNA): TGTGCCAGCTCACCAAGGGGGACGGGGGGCTCCTACGAGCAGTACTTC. The chain carries TRBV18 and TRBJ2-7; weak D call: TRBD2 (7 bases). This CDR3 is 16 amino acids long. CDR1 KGHSH and CDR2 LQKENI come from the germline V gene. V lost 2 bases to trimming and J lost 0 bases, with 14 bases between them.

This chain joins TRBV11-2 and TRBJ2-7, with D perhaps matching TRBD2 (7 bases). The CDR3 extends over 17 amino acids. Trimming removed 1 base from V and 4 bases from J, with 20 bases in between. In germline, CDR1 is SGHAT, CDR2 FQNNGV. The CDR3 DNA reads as TGTGCCAGCAGCTTAGCCCGGGGGGCTAGCCGAGCGTACGAGCAGTACTTC. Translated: CASSLARGASRAYEQYF.

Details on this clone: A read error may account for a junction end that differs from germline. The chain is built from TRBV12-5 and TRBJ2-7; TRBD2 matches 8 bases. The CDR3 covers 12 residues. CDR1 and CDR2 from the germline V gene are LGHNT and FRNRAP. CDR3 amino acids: CASGLESSGLHF. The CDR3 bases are TGTGCTAGTGGTTTGGAGTCTAGCGGGTTACACTTC.

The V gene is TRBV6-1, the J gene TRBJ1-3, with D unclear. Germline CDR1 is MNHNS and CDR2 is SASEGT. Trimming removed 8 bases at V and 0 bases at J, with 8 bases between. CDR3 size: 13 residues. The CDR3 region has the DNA TGTGCCAGCTCGCAGGTCTCTGGAAACACCATATATTTT. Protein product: CASSQVSGNTIYF.

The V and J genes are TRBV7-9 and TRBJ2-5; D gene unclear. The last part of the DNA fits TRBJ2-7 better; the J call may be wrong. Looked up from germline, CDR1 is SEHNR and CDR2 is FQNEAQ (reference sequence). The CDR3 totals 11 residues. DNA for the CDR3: TGTGCCAGCAACGCTAACTACGAGCAGTACTTC. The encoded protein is CASNANYEQYF.

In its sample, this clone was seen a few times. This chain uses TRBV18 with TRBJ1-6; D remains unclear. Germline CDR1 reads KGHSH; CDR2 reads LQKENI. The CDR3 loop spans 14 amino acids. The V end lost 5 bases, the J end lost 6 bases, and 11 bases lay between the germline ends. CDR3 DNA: TGTGCCAGCTCAGGAGCGGTCGTTAATTCACCCCTCCACTTT. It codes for CASSGAVVNSPLHF.